The TCR beta chain under discussion was sequenced for a study of T cell repertoires in ileal Crohn's disease. In the study overall: Postoperative therapy was given to about half: more than 10 thiopurines, about 20 anti-TNF agents.

Assay used: immunoSEQ multiplex PCR; TCRdb lists only in-frame clones, some missing. This table holds more than 12,000 clones, about 73% found once. About this clone itself: Antigen unknown.

Adults with ileal or ileocolonic Crohn's disease and an indication for resection were eligible. Findings of the study overall: Mucosal expansions were suggested to be mainly CD8 T cells.

Germline loops: CDR1 SGHVS, CDR2 FNYEAQ. The CDR3 is made up of 16 amino acids. After removal of 1 base from V and 3 bases from J, the junction contained 7 bases not matched to a gene. This rearrangement joins TRBV7-6 to TRBJ2-7; 9 nucleotides align to TRBD2. This receptor was identified in an adult with Crohn's disease. What was sequenced was ileal tissue. CDR3 DNA sequence: TGTGCCAGCAGCTTAGTTGCTAGCGGGACACTCTACGAGCAGTACTTC. This sequence encodes CASSLVASGTLYEQYF.